The entry that follows covers one T cell receptor (beta chain) sequence. The data stem from a study of technical replicates of blood from a handful of donors. Method: immunoSEQ multiplex PCR; TCRdb's copy keeps in-frame clones and lacks some. The profile covers about 98,000 clones, with almost 96% appearing a single time and less than 0.25% taken by the ten largest. The TCR originated in a human donor in good health. The sequenced sample consisted of T cells isolated from PBMCs.

The CDR3 protein is CASSFGPAGVTSYEQYF. The CDR3 DNA reads as TGCGCCAGCAGCTTCGGCCCGGCAGGGGTGACCTCCTACGAGCAGTACTTC. V usage is TRBV5-1 and J usage is TRBJ2-7, with D possibly matching TRBD1 (6 bases). V lost 2 bases and J 0 bases, leaving 18 bases between the germline ends. Germline assignment: CDR1 SGHRS and CDR2 YFSETQ. This CDR3 region has 17 residues.